This passage covers 21 T cell receptor beta chains from one sample sequenced in a study of read filtering for tumor transcriptome and immune sequencing. Molecular barcoded adaptors covering alpha/delta and beta/gamma chains were used on 400 to 450 ng RNA. TCRdb reprocessed the reads with MiXCR, giving one entry per CDR3 protein. The sample lists approximately 62,000 distinct CDR3 sequences; roughly 18% were seen once. The source material was a population of CD138-negative cells sorted from bone marrow. These receptors all come from a donor at least 40 years old with multiple myeloma.

The table lists this clonotype with many counts. The chain carries TRBV15 and TRBJ2-5; D not resolved. Trimming stripped 0 bases from V and 7 bases from J, with 12 bases between. CDR3 length: 14 amino acids. Germline CDR1 reads LNHNV; CDR2 reads YYDKDF (reference sequence). CDR3 loop: CATSREHLTRTQYF. In nucleotides, the CDR3 is TGTGCCACCAGCAGAGAGCATTTAACCCGGACCCAGTACTTC.

The V and J genes are TRBV5-4 and TRBJ1-2; D is perhaps TRBD1 (6 bases). The CDR3 is 14 amino acids. The germline CDR1 and CDR2 sequences are SGHNT and YYREEE (reference sequence). The V end lost 1 base, the J end lost 2 bases, and 9 bases lay between the germline ends. The CDR3 region has the DNA TGTGCCAGCAGCTTGCGGCAGGGGAACTATGGCTACACCTTC. This sequence encodes CASSLRQGNYGYTF.

This clonotype was seen repeatedly, ten times or more. The chain has TRBV7-9 and TRBJ2-5; D may correspond to TRBD1 or TRBD2 (6 bases each). V lost 5 bases to trimming and J lost 5 bases, with 18 bases between them. CDR3 length: 15 amino acids. The germline V gene encodes CDR1 SEHNR and CDR2 FQNEAQ (reference sequence). CDR3 nucleotides: TGTGCCAGCAGCCAGTGGGGGGCGCCGGACGAGACCCAGTACTTC. Encoded protein: CASSQWGAPDETQYF. Together with reference TRBV7-9 and TRBJ2-5, the CDR3 gives the full variable domain: DTGVSQNPRHKITKRGQNVTFRCDPISEHNRLYWYRQTLGQGPEFLTYFQNEAQLEKSRLLSDRFSAERPKGSFSTLEIQRTEQGDSAMYLCASSQWGAPDETQYFGPGTRLLVL.

This clonotype has a count of ten or more. The chain carries TRBV7-3 and TRBJ2-5; D is uncertain. CDR1 and CDR2 (germline): SGHTA, FQGTGA. The CDR3 is made up of 13 amino acids. The V end lost 5 bases, the J end lost 1 base, and 8 bases lay between the germline ends. The CDR3 DNA is TGTGCCAGCAGCGAATTACTCCAAGAGACCCAGTACTTC. Translated, it gives CASSELLQETQYF. Full variable domain (missing parts from reference TRBV7-3 and TRBJ2-5): GAGVSQTPSNKVTEKGKYVELRCDPISGHTALYWYRQSLGQGPEFLIYFQGTGAADDSGLPNDRFFAVRPEGSVSTLKIQRTERGDSAVYLCASSELLQETQYFGPGTRLLVL.

As DNA, the CDR3 is TGTGCCAGCAGTCCCCGGGACAGGGGGCGTCAAGGCTATGGCTACACCTTC. Translated: CASSPRDRGRQGYGYTF. This chain links TRBV6-2 or TRBV6-3 with TRBJ1-2; 12 positions match TRBD1. This CDR3 has 17 residues. Germline V gene sequence: CDR1 MNHEY, CDR2 SVGEGT. J gave up 4 bases and V 5 bases, and 11 bases lay outside the gene matches.

The gene calls are TRBV20-1 and TRBJ2-1; 7 bases match TRBD2. CDR3 length equals 15 residues. Germline CDR1 is DFQATT and CDR2 is SNEGSKA (reference sequence). V lost 3 bases to trimming and J lost 6 bases; unmatched junction nucleotides: 11. The CDR3 nucleotides read TGCAGTGCTAGCGTCAGACGGACTAGGAGCAATGAGCAGTTCTTC. Encoded protein: CSASVRRTRSNEQFF.

This clonotype was seen many times. CDR3 amino acids: CASSLGPEEAFF. The CDR3 DNA is TGTGCCAGCAGCTTAGGACCGGAGGAAGCTTTCTTT. This sequence joins TRBV7-9 and TRBJ1-1; D unresolved. The ends were cut back, 1 base at V and 8 bases at J, with 8 bases in the middle. The CDR3 is 12 amino acids. Germline-derived CDR1 and CDR2 are SEHNR and FQNEAQ (reference sequence).

This clonotype showed up many times. The germline gene is not matched at one end of the junction; a read error may be the cause. V and J are TRBV5-3 and TRBJ2-1; 14 bases are a match to TRBD2. TRBV5-3 is an ORF, with its function uncertain. This CDR3 is 20 amino acids long. CDR3 protein: CARTLPSGTSGGRSPIEQFF. Written as DNA, the CDR3 is TGTGCCAGAACCTTGCCCTCCGGGACTAGCGGGGGACGGTCCCCCATTGAGCAGTTCTTC.

In the case of this clonotype: A clone one base away is much larger, so this may be a read error. This chain joins TRBV29-1 and TRBJ2-1; possible D gene TRBD1, 6 bases. Trimming cost V 0 bases and J 9 bases, with 21 bases left between them. CDR1 SQVTM and CDR2 ANQGSEA come from the germline V gene. The CDR3 runs 16 residues. The CDR3 DNA reads TGCAGCGTTGAAGATCGTCGGACAGTGTCTCGTCCTGAGCAGTTCTTC. Translating gives CSVEDRRTVSRPEQFF.

This clonotype has ten or more counts. In DNA, the CDR3 is TGTGCCAGCAGTGATTCAGGGGGCGAGCAGTACTTC. It codes for CASSDSGGEQYF. V gene TRBV2 combines with J gene TRBJ2-7; 7 bases map to TRBD1. With V trimmed by 3 bases and J by 6 bases, 2 bases remained unmatched. Germline V gene sequence: CDR1 SNHLY, CDR2 FYNNEI. The CDR3 spans 12 residues.

This clonotype was detected many times. This chain connects TRBV7-2 to TRBJ2-6; D might be TRBD1 (5 bases). Germline values: CDR1 SGHTA, CDR2 FQGNSA. The CDR3 loop spans 15 amino acids. Trimming pared 3 bases from V and 0 bases from J, leaving 6 bases between. The CDR3 nucleotides are TGTGCCAGCAGCTTGACAGACTCTGGGGCCAACGTCCTGACTTTC. This translates into CASSLTDSGANVLTF.

Ten or more counts support this clonotype. The rearrangement links TRBV30 to TRBJ1-1; D unresolved. V was trimmed by 5 bases and J by 1 base, leaving 11 bases between them. Germline V lookup: CDR1 GTSNPN, CDR2 SVGIG (reference sequence). This CDR3 has 13 amino acids. The CDR3 is CAWEKAQNTEAFF. Here the CDR3 DNA reads TGTGCCTGGGAGAAAGCGCAGAACACTGAAGCTTTCTTT.

About this clonotype: The missing conserved phenylalanine or tryptophan at the end of this CDR3 makes a read error likely. The chain recombines TRBV6-2 or TRBV6-3 with TRBJ2-3, with TRBD2 matching 9 bases. V lost 0 bases and J lost 5; bases outside the gene matches: 15. The germline V gene has CDR1 MNHEY and CDR2 SVGEGT. The CDR3 has 19 amino acids. The chain's CDR3 is CASSYSTRGQRGVRDTQYS. In DNA form, the CDR3 reads TGTGCCAGCAGTTACTCAACGCGGGGGCAGCGGGGGGTCAGAGATACGCAGTATTCT.

There are many counts of this clonotype. V and J are TRBV2 and TRBJ2-1; 12 bases fit TRBD2. The J segment lost 12 bases and the V segment lost 5 bases, leaving 8 bases of the junction unmatched. This CDR3 has 14 amino acids. The V gene's germline CDR1 is SNHLY and CDR2 FYNNEI. CDR3 nucleotide sequence: TGTGCCAGCAGTCTTACCCTAGCGGGAGGGGGGCAGTTCTTC. Translating it yields CASSLTLAGGGQFF. Complete variable domain (other parts from reference TRBV2 and TRBJ2-1): EPEVTQTPSHQVTQMGQEVILRCVPISNHLYFYWYRQILGQKVEFLVSFYNNEISEKSEIFDDQFSVERPDGSNFTLKIRSTKLEDSAMYFCASSLTLAGGGQFFGPGTRLTVL.

This clonotype was picked up many times. The chain recombines TRBV5-5 with TRBJ2-7; TRBD1 matches at 11 bases. The V gene end was trimmed by 0 bases and the J gene end by 5 bases; junction bases not matched to a gene: 4. This CDR3 spans 15 amino acids. Germline lookup yields CDR1 SGHKS and CDR2 YYEKEE (reference sequence). The CDR3 nucleotides read TGTGCCAGCAGCTTGGTGGGACAGGGGGGTAACGAGCAGTACTTC. Translation: CASSLVGQGGNEQYF. Full variable domain (rest looked up from reference TRBV5-5 and TRBJ2-7): DAGVTQSPTHLIKTRGQQVTLRCSPISGHKSVSWYQQVLGQGPQFIFQYYEKEERGRGNFPDRFSARQFPNYSSELNVNALLLGDSALYLCASSLVGQGGNEQYFGPGTRLTVT.

This clonotype has just one count. This sequence may be a read error, since a much larger clone differs from it by one base. This chain joins TRBV29-1 and TRBJ2-2; TRBD2 aligns across 10 bases. The CDR3 contains 15 residues. With 6 bases clipped from V and 7 bases from J, the junction kept 11 bases outside the gene matches. Germline CDR1 is SQVTM and CDR2 is ANQGSEA. The CDR3 is CSVDGPAGGYGELFF. Written as DNA, the CDR3 is TGCAGCGTAGATGGACCAGCGGGAGGGTACGGGGAGCTGTTTTTT.

Only a few counts were recorded for this clonotype. The V gene is TRBV5-6, the J gene TRBJ2-5; no definite D call. V lost 1 base and J lost 4, with 8 bases in between. CDR1 and CDR2 (germline): SGHDT, YYEEEE. CDR3 length: 13 residues. CDR3 residues: CASSLTSAETQYF. The CDR3 bases are TGTGCCAGCAGCTTGACTTCAGCAGAGACCCAGTACTTC.

V is TRBV20-1 and J is TRBJ2-2; TRBD2 agrees at 15 bases. V was clipped by 6 bases and J by 4 bases; unmatched bases: 9. Germline V CDR1 and CDR2: DFQATT, SNEGSKA (reference sequence). This CDR3 is 17 amino acids long. The CDR3 protein is CSADGLAGGVSTGELFF. Here the CDR3 DNA reads TGCAGTGCCGACGGACTAGCGGGAGGGGTGAGCACCGGGGAGCTGTTTTTT.

This clonotype was seen only a few times. The chain joins TRBV7-3 to TRBJ2-7, with D unresolved. The CDR3 runs to 13 residues. Germline assignment: CDR1 SGHTA and CDR2 FQGTGA. The V gene lost 5 bases and the J gene lost 6 bases, with 14 bases spanning the gap. DNA of the CDR3: TGTGCCAGCAGCCCCCTTCCCACGTCCGAGCAGTACTTC. Translating gives CASSPLPTSEQYF.

This clonotype has only one observation. One end of the junction is discordant with germline, which a read error may explain. CDR3 region: CDSSEAGTLSYNEQFF. In DNA, the CDR3 is TGTGACAGCAGTGAAGCGGGGACCCTCTCCTACAATGAGCAGTTCTTC. This chain joins TRBV2 and TRBJ2-1; 7 nucleotides agree with TRBD2. The CDR3 is made up of 16 amino acids. Germline V lookup: CDR1 SNHLY, CDR2 FYNNEI.

About this clonotype itself: This may arise from a read error, as a much more abundant clone is one base away. CDR3 amino acids: CASSDRGKEKLFF. The CDR3 nucleotides read TGTGCCAGCAGTGACAGGGGAAAAGAAAAACTGTTTTTT. This chain links TRBV6-1 with TRBJ1-4, with D maybe TRBD1 (6 bases). The CDR3 totals 13 residues. V lost 3 bases to trimming and J lost 8 bases, with 10 bases between them. Per germline, CDR1 MNHNS and CDR2 SASEGT.